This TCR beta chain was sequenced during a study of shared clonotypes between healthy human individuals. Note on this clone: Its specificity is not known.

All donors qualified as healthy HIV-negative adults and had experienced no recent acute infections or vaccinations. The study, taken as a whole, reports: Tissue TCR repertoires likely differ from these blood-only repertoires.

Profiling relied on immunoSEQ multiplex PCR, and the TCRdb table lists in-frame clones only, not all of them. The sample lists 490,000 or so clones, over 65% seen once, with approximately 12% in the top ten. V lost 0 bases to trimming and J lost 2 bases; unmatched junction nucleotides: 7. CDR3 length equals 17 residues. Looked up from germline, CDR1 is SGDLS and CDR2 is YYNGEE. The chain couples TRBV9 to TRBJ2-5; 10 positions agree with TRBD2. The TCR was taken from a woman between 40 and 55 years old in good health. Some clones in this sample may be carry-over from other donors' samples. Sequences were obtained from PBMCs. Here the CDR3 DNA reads TGTGCCAGCAGCGTAGCTATAGCTAGCGGGGGACAAGAGACCCAGTACTTC. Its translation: CASSVAIASGGQETQYF.